Each of the 3 T cell receptor beta chains below was sequenced from the same sample in a study of blood T cell repertoires in COVID-19. Assay: immunoSEQ multiplex PCR; the TCRdb copy retains only in-frame clones and omits some. The sample contains 140,000 to 150,000 clones, 88% of which appear only once. Specimen: peripheral blood. The receptors derive from a man in his 70s with acute or convalescent COVID-19.

This clone showed up just once. This CDR3 is CASRLRGAQTGELFF. The CDR3 nucleotides are TGTGCCAGCAGACTTCGGGGAGCCCAAACCGGGGAGCTGTTTTTT. The chain recombines TRBV5-6 with TRBJ2-2; TRBD2 might be the D (5 bases). The germline gives CDR1 SGHDT, CDR2 YYEEEE. This CDR3 region has 15 residues. V was clipped by 5 bases and J by 5 bases, with 16 bases between them.

J is TRBJ2-7 and V is TRBV19; the match to TRBD1 covers 9 bases. CDR1 and CDR2 (germline): LNHDA, SQIVND (reference sequence). This CDR3 has 14 amino acids. J was trimmed by 1 base and V by 4 bases; bases with no gene match: 2. DNA of the CDR3: TGTGCCAGTAGTAGGACAGGGGCATCCTACGAGCAGTACTTC. This translates into CASSRTGASYEQYF.

The chain links TRBV21-1 to TRBJ2-4; the D call TRBD2 from the table was never checked on the DNA. TRBV21-1 is noted as a pseudogene. The CDR3 length is 20 residues. CDR3 DNA: TGTGCCAGCAGCAAAGCGCTTTGGGCTAGCGGGCCTCTAGCCAAAAACATTCAGTACTTC. It specifies CASSKALWASGPLAKNIQYF.